The rows below give T cell receptor beta chains drawn from one sample of a study of control samples from healthy donors and cancer patients. Using immunoSEQ multiplex PCR, the repertoire was profiled, and TCRdb retains in-frame clones only, with some absent. The profile covers about 28,000 clones, with roughly 89% appearing a single time and approximately 12% taken by the ten largest. Input material: PBMCs. Source of these receptors: a man aged 50-59 years with lung cancer. The CDR3 runs from the conserved cysteine through the conserved F or W. The D gene is left open where the match is weak. Size is stated for part of the rows, as once, few or many counts, or as a class when the clone is expanded.

TRBV4-3	TRBD2	NA	TRBJ2-2	CASSLSRGGGGTGELFF	TGCGCCAGCAGCCTATCTCGCGGGGGGGGCGGCACCGGGGAGCTGTTTTTT
TRBV5-1	NA	NA	TRBJ2-2	CASSLGGRGTGELFF	TGCGCCAGCAGCTTGGGTGGGCGCGGGACCGGGGAGCTGTTTTTT
TRBV7-2	NA	NA	TRBJ2-1	CASSLQGGGQFF	TGTGCCAGCAGCTTACAGGGGGGAGGGCAGTTCTTC
TRBV6-5	TRBD1	few	TRBJ2-1	CASSPMGTVTNEQFF	TGTGCCAGCAGTCCTATGGGGACAGTTACAAATGAGCAGTTCTTC
TRBV18	TRBD1	NA	TRBJ1-1	CASSAGQGAEAFF	TGTGCCAGCTCGGCGGGACAGGGTGCTGAAGCTTTCTTT
TRBV5-5	NA	NA	TRBJ1-1	CASSQTTVTNTEAFF	TGTGCCAGCAGCCAGACGACGGTCACGAACACTGAAGCTTTCTTT
TRBV2	NA	NA	TRBJ1-1	CASRQFPGTEAFF	TGTGCCAGCAGGCAATTCCCGGGGACTGAAGCTTTCTTT
TRBV18	TRBD1	NA	TRBJ1-4	CASSPRDRTYEKLFF	TGTGCCAGCTCACCCCGGGACAGAACTTATGAAAAACTGTTTTTT
TRBV28	TRBD1	NA	TRBJ1-4	CASSLGDRKEKLFF	TGTGCCAGCAGTTTAGGGGACAGGAAAGAAAAACTGTTTTTT
TRBV29-1	TRBD1	NA	TRBJ2-2	CSVVGTGLAKNTGELFF	TGCAGCGTTGTTGGGACAGGGCTCGCCAAAAACACCGGGGAGCTGTTTTTT
TRBV5-6	TRBD1	NA	TRBJ2-7	CASSFTGTDYEQYF	TGTGCCAGCAGCTTTACCGGGACAGACTACGAGCAGTACTTC
TRBV6-5	NA	NA	TRBJ2-5	CASSTGSTQETQYF	TGTGCCAGCAGTACAGGGTCGACACAAGAGACCCAGTACTTC
TRBV5-1	TRBD1	NA	TRBJ1-2	CASSSGQGALDYTF	TGCGCCAGCAGCTCCGGACAGGGGGCTTTAGACTACACCTTC
TRBV7-9	NA	NA	TRBJ2-2	CASPSGRDVSGELFF	TGTGCCAGCCCATCTGGGCGGGATGTGTCCGGGGAGCTGTTTTTT
TRBV7-9	NA	NA	TRBJ2-7	CASSPRDGLYEQYF	TGTGCCAGCAGCCCCCGGGACGGACTCTACGAGCAGTACTTC
TRBV7-9	NA	NA	TRBJ2-7	CASSLALGTYSYEQYF	TGTGCCAGCAGCTTAGCGTTGGGGACGTACTCCTACGAGCAGTACTTC
TRBV12-3/TRBV12-4	NA	NA	TRBJ2-3	CASSRLDTDTQYF	TGTGCCAGCTCTCGGCTAGACACAGATACGCAGTATTTT
TRBV19	NA	NA	TRBJ2-7	CASSRSAGTGTEQYF	TGTGCCAGTAGTCGCTCGGCAGGGACTGGAACAGAGCAGTACTTC
TRBV7-2	NA	once	TRBJ1-2	CASSLQGQGNGYTF	TGTGCCAGCAGCTTACAGGGGCAGGGGAATGGCTACACCTTC
TRBV21-1	NA	NA	TRBJ2-7	CASSVTGDRYEQYF	TGTGCCAGCAGCGTGACAGGGGATAGATACGAGCAGTACTTC
TRBV2	NA	NA	TRBJ1-2	CASTRAGLYGYTF	TGTGCCAGCACCCGGGCAGGGCTCTATGGCTACACCTTC
TRBV2	TRBD2	once	TRBJ2-3	CASSVPSGGTDTQYF	TGTGCCAGCAGTGTCCCTAGCGGTGGCACAGATACGCAGTATTTT
TRBV5-4	NA	NA	TRBJ1-2	CASSFAGPYLGYTF	TGTGCCAGCAGCTTCGCCGGACCCTATCTGGGCTACACCTTC
TRBV18	NA	NA	TRBJ1-5	CASSLLGAENQPQHF	TGTGCCAGCTCACTCCTGGGTGCGGAGAATCAGCCCCAGCATTTT
TRBV6-5	TRBD1	NA	TRBJ2-7	CASSGQGDEQYF	TGTGCCAGTAGCGGACAGGGCGACGAGCAGTACTTC
TRBV5-6	TRBD2	NA	TRBJ2-1	CASSLMRGGYNEQFF	TGTGCCAGCAGCTTGATGCGGGGGGGATACAATGAGCAGTTCTTC
TRBV7-6	NA	few	TRBJ2-3	CASSLVGQGQHTDTQYF	TGTGCCAGCAGCTTAGTGGGCCAGGGGCAACACACAGATACGCAGTATTTT